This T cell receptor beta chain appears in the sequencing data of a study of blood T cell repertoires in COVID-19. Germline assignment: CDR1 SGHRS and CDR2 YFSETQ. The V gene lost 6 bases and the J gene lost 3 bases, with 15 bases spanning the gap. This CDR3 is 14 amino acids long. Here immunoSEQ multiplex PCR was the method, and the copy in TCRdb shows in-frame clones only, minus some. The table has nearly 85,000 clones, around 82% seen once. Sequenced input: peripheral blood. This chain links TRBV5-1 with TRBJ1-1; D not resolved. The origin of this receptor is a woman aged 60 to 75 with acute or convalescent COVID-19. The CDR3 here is CASTPLPSDTEAFF. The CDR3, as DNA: TGCGCCAGCACCCCCCTTCCATCGGACACTGAAGCTTTCTTT. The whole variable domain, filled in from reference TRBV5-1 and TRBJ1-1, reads KAGVTQTPRYLIKTRGQQVTLSCSPISGHRSVSWYQQTPGQGLQFLFEYFSETQRNKGNFPGRFSGRQFSNSRSEMNVSTLELGDSALYLCASTPLPSDTEAFFGQGTRLTVV.